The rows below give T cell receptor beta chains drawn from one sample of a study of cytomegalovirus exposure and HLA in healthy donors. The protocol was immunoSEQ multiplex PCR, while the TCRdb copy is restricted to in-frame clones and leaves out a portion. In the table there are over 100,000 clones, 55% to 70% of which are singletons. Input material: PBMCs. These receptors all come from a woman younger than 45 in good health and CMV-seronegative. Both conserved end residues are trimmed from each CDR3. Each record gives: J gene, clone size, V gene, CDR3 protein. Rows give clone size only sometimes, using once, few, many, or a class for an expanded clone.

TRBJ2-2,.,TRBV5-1,ASSLSGELF
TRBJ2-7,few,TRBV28,ASSRGYEQY
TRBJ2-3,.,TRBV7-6,ASSFREDTQY
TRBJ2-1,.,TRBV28,ASREVSGEQF
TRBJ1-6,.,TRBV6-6,ASRFPPGTGNSPLH
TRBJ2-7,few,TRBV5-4,ASSLGGQGGVTYEQY
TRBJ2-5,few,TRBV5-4,ASSAQGAETQY
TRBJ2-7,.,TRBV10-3,AISEYAGGPYEQY
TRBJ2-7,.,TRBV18,ASSPPGRGYEQY
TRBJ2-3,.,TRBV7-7,ASSLDPQSTDTQY
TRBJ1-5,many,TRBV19,ASTETGDNQPQH
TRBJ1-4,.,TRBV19,ASSKDRDEKLF
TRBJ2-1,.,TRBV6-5,ASSPAGWGNEQF
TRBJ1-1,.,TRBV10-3,AISESRGSNTEAF
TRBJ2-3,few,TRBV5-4,ASSAGQGSTDTQY
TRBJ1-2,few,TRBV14,ASSVWGRGDGGRYGYT
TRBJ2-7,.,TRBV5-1,ASSLSGRTYEQY
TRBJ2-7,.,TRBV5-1,ASSLAAGGWAEQY
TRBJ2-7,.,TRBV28,ASSSSSYEQY
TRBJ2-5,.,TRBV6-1,ASSETPGLAGNQETQY
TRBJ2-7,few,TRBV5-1,ASSYLAGSSYEQY
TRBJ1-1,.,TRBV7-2,ASSLVMGGTEAF
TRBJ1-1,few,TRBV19,ASSPHIRTEAF
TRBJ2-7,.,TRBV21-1,ASSKAQGASSYEQY